This is a list of T cell receptor beta chains from one sample in a study of response to subunit inactivated influenza vaccine. TCRdb re-called the RT-PCR reads with MiXCR, one entry per CDR3 protein. The table lists around 480,000 distinct CDR3 sequences, about 10% of them singletons. Sequencing was performed on PBMCs from blood, taken 40 to 50 days after vaccination. The source is a man aged 50-59 years who received an inactivated influenza vaccine. CDR3s include the opening cysteine and the closing phenylalanine or tryptophan. The D gene is left open where the match is weak. Not all rows give a size; the values are once, few, many and, for expanded clones, a class.

V	J	D	size	CDR3	DNA
TRBV6-1	TRBJ1-2	TRBD1	NA	CASTIGQGNYGYTF	TGTGCCAGCACCATAGGACAGGGGAACTATGGCTACACCTTC
TRBV3-1	TRBJ1-1	NA	few	CASSPTFTMNTEAFF	TGTGCCAGCAGCCCGACTTTCACGATGAACACTGAAGCTTTCTTT
TRBV6-1	TRBJ1-2	TRBD1	many	CASSQGGANYGYTF	TGTGCCAGCAGCCAGGGGGGAGCTAACTATGGCTACACCTTC
TRBV7-9	TRBJ1-4	TRBD1	NA	CASSIRQGGEKLFF	TGTGCCAGCAGCATACGACAGGGTGGTGAAAAACTGTTTTTT
TRBV6-2/TRBV6-3	TRBJ1-5	TRBD1	few	CASSYPGQEVYISNQPQHF	TGTGCCAGCAGTTACCCGGGACAGGAGGTGTATATTAGCAATCAGCCCCAGCATTTT
TRBV6-2/TRBV6-3	TRBJ2-3	NA	few	CASQGHRSTDTQYF	TGTGCCAGCCAGGGACACCGCAGCACAGATACGCAGTATTTT
TRBV18	TRBJ2-7	TRBD1	few	CASSVTGVSYEQYF	TGTGCCAGCTCAGTGACAGGGGTCTCCTACGAGCAGTACTTC
TRBV15	TRBJ2-7	NA	many	CATSNRDYEQYF	TGTGCCACCAGCAACAGGGACTACGAGCAGTACTTC
TRBV25-1	TRBJ2-1	NA	NA	CASREPGVFNEQFF	TGTGCCAGCAGAGAACCGGGAGTATTCAATGAGCAGTTCTTC
TRBV5-1	TRBJ2-7	NA	few	CASSGFASYEQYF	TGCGCCAGCAGCGGGTTTGCATCCTACGAGCAGTACTTC
TRBV20-1	TRBJ2-7	NA	NA	CSARFLAGTLLYEQYF	TGCAGTGCTAGATTTCTCGCGGGAACCTTATTATACGAGCAGTACTTC
TRBV24-1	TRBJ2-3	NA	NA	CATSDWRTDTQYF	TGTGCCACCAGTGATTGGCGCACAGATACGCAGTATTTT
TRBV20-1	TRBJ2-1	TRBD2	NA	CSARLTSGIGEQFF	TGCAGTGCTAGGTTGACTAGCGGGATAGGTGAGCAGTTCTTC
TRBV6-1	TRBJ1-2	NA	NA	CASSRTSAYGYTF	TGTGCCAGCAGTCGGACATCCGCCTATGGCTACACCTTC
TRBV20-1	TRBJ1-2	NA	once	CSAREAETYGYTF	TGCAGTGCTAGAGAGGCGGAGACGTATGGCTACACCTTC
TRBV29-1	TRBJ2-2	NA	many	CSVGQGGNGELFF	TGCAGCGTTGGCCAGGGGGGTAACGGGGAGCTGTTTTTT
TRBV20-1	TRBJ2-7	NA	NA	CSALPTLGPGEQYF	TGCAGTGCTCTCCCAACGCTGGGGCCTGGCGAGCAGTACTTC
TRBV4-3	TRBJ2-3	NA	many	CASSQGSLGKDTQYF	TGCGCCAGCAGCCAAGGGTCGCTCGGGAAAGATACGCAGTATTTT
TRBV19	TRBJ2-1	TRBD2	NA	CASSRPLAANNNEQFF	TGTGCCAGTAGTAGACCACTAGCGGCTAATAACAATGAGCAGTTCTTC
TRBV4-3	TRBJ2-2	NA	few	CASSQERATNTGELFF	TGCGCCAGCAGCCAAGAGAGGGCAACGAACACCGGGGAGCTGTTTTTT
TRBV28	TRBJ1-5	TRBD1	few	CASSLGQRQPQHF	TGTGCCAGCAGTCTGGGACAGAGGCAGCCCCAGCATTTT